This entry lists 19 T cell receptor beta chains sequenced from one sample in a study of blood T cell repertoires in COVID-19 (dated by TCRdb to 2020 to 2022). Libraries came from the immunoSEQ multiplex PCR assay. TCRdb re-hosts the immuneACCESS table, in-frame sequences only. Its copies lack some clones; in the studies checked, an unresolved V gene accounts for under half of them, and the cause for the rest is not known. This sample lists 70,000 to 90,000 clones; about 86% were detected once. The top ten clones comprise approximately 6.8% of the sample. The sequenced sample consisted of peripheral blood. Receptor source: a man in his 60s with acute or convalescent COVID-19.

This chain uses TRBV3-1 (or the pseudogene TRBV3-2) with TRBJ1-5; 8 bases fit TRBD1. The CDR3 is 18 amino acids. The V gene's germline CDR1 is LGHDT and CDR2 YNNKEL (reference sequence). The ends lost 0 bases at V and 6 bases at J; junction bases unmatched: 13. The CDR3, as DNA: TGTGCCAGCAGCCAAGATCAGAGTGGGGGGACAGGTGGTCAGCCCCAGCATTTT. It is translated as CASSQDQSGGTGGQPQHF.

The chain employs TRBV29-1 and TRBJ1-1; D not certain. Germline V gene data show CDR1 as SQVTM and CDR2 as ANQGSEA. Trimming removed 5 bases from V and 0 bases from J, with 4 bases in between. The CDR3 contains 11 residues. The CDR3 reads CSVSVNTEAFF. The CDR3 nucleotides read TGCAGCGTTTCGGTGAACACTGAAGCTTTCTTT.

The CDR3 coding sequence is TGTGCCAGCAGCGTAGGAGGGGGAGAGACCCAGTACTTC. Amino acid sequence: CASSVGGGETQYF. The V and J genes are TRBV9 and TRBJ2-5; D is perhaps TRBD1 (6 bases). V lost 0 bases and J 4 bases, leaving 7 bases between the germline ends. This CDR3 spans 13 amino acids. In germline, CDR1 is SGDLS, CDR2 YYNGEE.

This clone was seen once. The chain carries TRBV6-5 and TRBJ1-6; no definite D call. The germline V gene has CDR1 MNHEY and CDR2 SVGAGI. The CDR3 runs to 16 residues. The V gene lost 0 bases and the J gene lost 3 bases, with 9 bases spanning the gap. Here the CDR3 reads CASSYSGHIYNSPLHF. CDR3 sequence (DNA): TGTGCCAGCAGTTACTCTGGTCACATCTATAATTCACCCCTCCACTTT.

The rearrangement links TRBV19 to TRBJ1-6, with 9 bases lining up with TRBD1. CDR1 is LNHDA, CDR2 SQIVND, per germline (reference sequence). The CDR3 length is 14 residues. The trim removed 5 bases at V and 7 bases at J, leaving 3 bases unmatched. The CDR3 bases are TGTGCCAGTAGTGGGACAGGGCGAAATTCACCCCTCCACTTT. Translation: CASSGTGRNSPLHF. Using reference TRBV19 and TRBJ1-6 for the parts outside the CDR3, the full variable domain is DGGITQSPKYLFRKEGQNVTLSCEQNLNHDAMYWYRQDPGQGLRLIYYSQIVNDFQKGDIAEGYSVSREKKESFPLTVTSAQKNPTAFYLCASSGTGRNSPLHFGNGTRLTVT.

The V and J genes are TRBV4-1 and TRBJ2-1; D is unclear. V lost 4 bases to trimming and J lost 5 bases, with 15 bases between them. Per germline, CDR1 MGHRA and CDR2 YSYEKL. CDR3 length: 15 amino acids. The CDR3 DNA reads TGCGCCAGCAGCCCCCGAGGCAGTACGAACAATGAGCAGTTCTTC. Translating it yields CASSPRGSTNNEQFF.

This clone has a single count. V is TRBV19 and J is TRBJ2-7; 9 positions agree with TRBD2. Germline V gives CDR1 LNHDA, CDR2 SQIVND (reference sequence). The CDR3 has 15 residues. Germline trimming cut 4 bases from V and 7 bases from J; bases unmatched to any gene: 11. The CDR3 protein is CASSSAGGRAREQYF. CDR3 nucleotide sequence: TGTGCCAGTAGTAGCGCGGGGGGGAGGGCGAGAGAGCAGTACTTC.

The chain couples TRBV3-1 (or the pseudogene TRBV3-2) to TRBJ1-4; 9 nucleotides align to TRBD1. The trim removed 0 bases at V and 3 bases at J, leaving 5 bases unmatched. The CDR3 contains 17 residues. The germline CDR1 and CDR2 sequences are LGHDT and YNNKEL (reference sequence). The CDR3 nucleotides read TGTGCCAGCAGCCAAGAGGACAGGGGTAGGCCTAATGAAAAACTGTTTTTT. Residues: CASSQEDRGRPNEKLFF.

The V gene is TRBV30, the J gene TRBJ1-1; D not certain. V was pared by 1 base and J by 2 bases, with 8 bases between. The CDR3 contains 13 residues. The germline V gene encodes CDR1 GTSNPN and CDR2 SVGIG (reference sequence). CDR3 in DNA: TGTGCCTGGAGTGACGGGTTTAACACTGAAGCTTTCTTT. Translated, it gives CAWSDGFNTEAFF.

CDR3 in amino acids: CASSLVGVQNTEAFF. The CDR3 region has the DNA TGCGCCAGCAGCTTGGTTGGTGTACAGAACACTGAAGCTTTCTTT. The genes are TRBV5-1 and TRBJ1-1, with D hard to call. Trimming left V 0 bases short and J 1 base short, with 10 bases between. Germline-derived CDR1 and CDR2 are SGHRS and YFSETQ. CDR3 size: 15 residues.

The genes are TRBV6-5 and TRBJ1-6; TRBD1 might be the D (6 bases). This CDR3 has 14 residues. Per germline, CDR1 MNHEY and CDR2 SVGAGI. The germline V and J ends were trimmed by 6 bases and 5 bases, with 11 bases remaining between them. For the CDR3, the DNA is TGTGCCAGCAGAAGGACAGAAGATAATTCACCCCTCCACTTT. Protein: CASRRTEDNSPLHF.

The sample holds a few counts of this clone. The chain has TRBV5-1 and TRBJ1-4; possibly TRBD1 for D (6 bases). Per the germline V gene, CDR1 is SGHRS and CDR2 is YFSETQ. Deletions cut 1 base from V and 4 bases from J, with 20 bases between. The CDR3 consists of 18 residues. The CDR3 DNA follows: TGCGCCAGCAGCTTGTTTTTGACAGGAACGATACTTAATGAAAAACTGTTTTTT. Its translation is CASSLFLTGTILNEKLFF.

The chain links TRBV6-4 to TRBJ2-1; 7 positions agree with TRBD2. CDR3 length: 14 amino acids. The ends lost 2 bases at V and 10 bases at J; junction bases unmatched: 8. The germline gives CDR1 MRHNA, CDR2 SNTAGT. The DNA of the CDR3 is TGTGCCAGCAGTGACGGTCTAGCGGCGCAAGAGCAGTTCTTC. It specifies CASSDGLAAQEQFF.

Only a few counts were recorded for this clone. CDR3 sequence reads: CASSLGDHRGSGKKLFF. As DNA, the CDR3 is TGCGCCAGCAGCTTGGGCGATCACAGGGGATCTGGGAAAAAACTGTTTTTT. The chain couples TRBV5-1 to TRBJ1-4, with 7 bases lining up with TRBD1. V gave up 0 bases and J gave up 9 bases; unmatched junction bases: 14. Germline values: CDR1 SGHRS, CDR2 YFSETQ. CDR3 length: 17 amino acids.

The genes are TRBV28 and TRBJ1-1; D is unclear. The germline V gene encodes CDR1 MDHEN and CDR2 SYDVKM. CDR3 length: 14 amino acids. With 8 bases removed from V and 3 bases from J, the gap between germline ends came to 16 bases. The CDR3, as DNA: TGTGCCAGCCGAGCCGGGGAGGCTTACACTGAAGCTTTCTTT. Its translation is CASRAGEAYTEAFF.

This CDR3 is CASDLLSSTDTQYF. CDR3 in DNA: TGCGCCAGCGATTTACTATCTAGCACAGATACGCAGTATTTT. The rearrangement links TRBV5-1 to TRBJ2-3; D uncertain. Germline V gives CDR1 SGHRS, CDR2 YFSETQ. V was clipped by 7 bases and J by 0 bases, with 12 bases between them. The length of the CDR3 is 14 residues.

The V call is TRBV5-4, the J call TRBJ1-2; 9 bases are shared with TRBD1. Trimming took 0 bases from V and 9 from J; bases not matched to a gene: 6. The CDR3 consists of 14 residues. Germline V gives CDR1 SGHNT, CDR2 YYREEE (reference sequence). Here the CDR3 DNA reads TGTGCCAGCAGCTTGGTAGGACAGGGGTTTCGCTACACCTTC. Translating it yields CASSLVGQGFRYTF.

This rearrangement joins TRBV10-2 to TRBJ2-7; tentatively, D is TRBD1 (6 bases). CDR1 is WSHSY and CDR2 is SAAADI in the germline V gene. The CDR3 runs to 14 residues. V lost 4 bases and J 2 bases, leaving 12 bases between the germline ends. CDR3 nucleotide sequence: TGCGCCAGCAGTGCCGGGACAAGTCCCTACGAGCAGTACTTC. Its translation is CASSAGTSPYEQYF.

The chain recombines TRBV5-1 with TRBJ2-5; D is ambiguous. The CDR3 runs 13 residues. V dropped 0 bases and J dropped 3 bases, with 6 bases sitting between them. Germline lookup yields CDR1 SGHRS and CDR2 YFSETQ. This CDR3 reads CASSLGGKETQYF. In DNA, the CDR3 is TGCGCCAGCAGCTTGGGAGGAAAAGAGACCCAGTACTTC.